Presented here are 23 T cell receptor beta chains from one specimen sequenced in a study of blood T cell repertoires in COVID-19. This table comes from immunoSEQ multiplex PCR, and its TCRdb copy is limited to in-frame clones, with some not included. The top ten hold 6% to 7% of the sample, which has around 300,000 clones, about 83% seen once. The sequenced material came from PBMCs or T cells enriched from blood (not recorded which). Receptors originate from a woman aged 35 to 49 who had recovered from COVID-19.

This rearrangement joins TRBV2 to TRBJ1-2, with 9 bases matching TRBD1. The V gene's germline CDR1 is SNHLY and CDR2 FYNNEI. This CDR3 spans 15 amino acids. The V and J ends lost 1 base and 4 bases, in that order; junction bases with no gene match: 4. The CDR3 is CASSEEKTGGYGYTF. In DNA, the CDR3 is TGTGCCAGCAGTGAAGAAAAGACAGGGGGCTATGGCTACACCTTC.

There are a few counts of this clone. This rearrangement joins TRBV9 to TRBJ2-1; D not certain. The CDR3 runs 12 residues. V was pared by 0 bases and J by 7 bases, with 5 bases between. Germline V gene sequence: CDR1 SGDLS, CDR2 YYNGEE. CDR3 in amino acids: CASSVGLNEQFF. DNA of the CDR3: TGTGCCAGCAGCGTAGGGCTGAATGAGCAGTTCTTC.

Only a few counts were recorded for this clone. The rearrangement uses TRBV27 and TRBJ2-7, with 7 bases aligning to TRBD2. The CDR3 has 16 residues. Germline loops: CDR1 MNHEY, CDR2 SMNVEV (reference sequence). The V segment lost 4 bases and the J segment 5 bases; nucleotides outside the gene matches: 14. The CDR3: CASSSPYGGGLDEQYF. The DNA of the CDR3 is TGTGCCAGCAGTTCTCCCTATGGGGGAGGGTTGGACGAGCAGTACTTC.

The chain uses TRBV6-2 or TRBV6-3 and TRBJ1-4, with TRBD1 matching 8 bases. The CDR3 covers 14 residues. The V gene's germline CDR1 is MNHEY and CDR2 SVGEGT. V lost 4 bases to trimming and J lost 5 bases; unmatched junction nucleotides: 3. The DNA of the CDR3 is TGTGCCAGCAGTTGGACAGGGTTAAATGAAAAACTGTTTTTT. Translating gives CASSWTGLNEKLFF.

The chain employs TRBV19 and TRBJ2-1; no firm D call. Germline V gives CDR1 LNHDA, CDR2 SQIVND (reference sequence). This CDR3 spans 12 amino acids. Trimming shortened V by 5 bases and J by 5 bases, and 7 bases separated the two germline ends. The CDR3 loop reads CASSSLDNEQFF. In DNA form, the CDR3 reads TGTGCCAGTAGTTCCTTAGACAATGAGCAGTTCTTC.

This chain uses TRBV6-5 with TRBJ1-1, with D hard to call. Germline V gene sequence: CDR1 MNHEY, CDR2 SVGAGI. V was clipped by 6 bases and J by 0 bases, with 8 bases between them. The length of the CDR3 is 13 residues. The DNA for the CDR3 is TGTGCCAGCAGGCCGAGAGTGAACACTGAAGCTTTCTTT. It is translated as CASRPRVNTEAFF.

As for this clone: Germline and junction disagree at one end, which may indicate a read error. V is TRBV7-7 and J is TRBJ2-7; D is tentatively TRBD1 or TRBD2 (5 bases each). The germline gives CDR1 SSHAT, CDR2 FNYEAQ (reference sequence). The CDR3 runs to 14 residues. DNA of the CDR3: TGTGCTAGCAGCTTAGCGACAGACTCCTACGAGCAGTACTTC. It codes for CASSLATDSYEQYF. The full variable domain, its missing parts supplied by reference TRBV7-7 and TRBJ2-7, is GAGVSQSPRYKVTKRGQDVTLRCDPISSHATLYWYQQALGQGPEFLTYFNYEAQPDKSGLPSDRFSAERPEGSISTLTIQRTEQRDSAMYRCASSLATDSYEQYFGPGTRLTVT.

This clone has only a few counts. CDR3 amino acids: CASSLDQGGLYNEQFF. In nucleotides, the CDR3 is TGTGCCAGCAGCTTAGATCAGGGCGGCCTTTACAATGAGCAGTTCTTC. The rearrangement links TRBV11-2 to TRBJ2-1; D might be TRBD1 (5 bases). Germline values: CDR1 SGHAT, CDR2 FQNNGV. The CDR3 is 16 amino acids. The germline V and J ends were trimmed by 0 bases and 4 bases, with 13 bases remaining between them.

The chain recombines TRBV19 with TRBJ1-3; D is unclear. This CDR3 is built from 15 residues. Trimming removed 6 bases at V and 0 bases at J, with 12 bases between. Germline V lookup: CDR1 LNHDA, CDR2 SQIVND (reference sequence). The chain's CDR3 is CASRAAPYSGNTIYF. The DNA of the CDR3 is TGTGCCAGTAGGGCAGCGCCGTACTCTGGAAACACCATATATTTT.

The chain is built from TRBV18 and TRBJ1-4; the match to TRBD1 covers 7 bases. Germline lookup yields CDR1 KGHSH and CDR2 LQKENI. J lost 3 bases, V lost 3 bases, and 7 bases had no gene match. The CDR3 spans 16 residues. The CDR3 bases are TGTGCCAGCTCACCCAAACAGGGGAGATCTAATGAAAAACTGTTTTTT. Translating it yields CASSPKQGRSNEKLFF.

This chain connects TRBV30 to TRBJ2-5; 8 nucleotides line up with TRBD1. Germline V gives CDR1 GTSNPN, CDR2 SVGIG (reference sequence). CDR3 size: 15 residues. The junction had 13 bases not matched to a gene; V was cut back by 6 bases and J by 4 bases. The CDR3 sequence: CACGGPGQARETQYF. The CDR3 DNA is TGTGCCTGCGGAGGCCCGGGACAGGCGAGAGAGACCCAGTACTTC. The complete variable domain, with remaining parts taken from reference TRBV30 and TRBJ2-5, reads SQTIHQWPATLVQPVGSPLSLECTVEGTSNPNLYWYRQAAGRGLQLLFYSVGIGQISSEVPQNLSASRPQDRQFILSSKKLLLSDSGFYLCACGGPGQARETQYFGPGTRLLVL.

The chain has TRBV7-3 and TRBJ2-5, with TRBD1 matching 7 bases. The CDR3 contains 15 residues. The V gene end was trimmed by 5 bases and the J gene end by 3 bases; junction bases not matched to a gene: 9. Germline-derived CDR1 and CDR2 are SGHTA and FQGTGA. The CDR3 region has the DNA TGTGCCAGCAGCCTATCTCCCGGACAGGAAGAGACCCAGTACTTC. Amino acids: CASSLSPGQEETQYF.

The genes are TRBV5-1 and TRBJ2-7, with a weak D call TRBD2 (6 bases). The CDR3 is made up of 12 amino acids. Germline CDR1 is SGHRS and CDR2 is YFSETQ. The V end was cut by 0 bases, the J end by 5 bases, with 6 bases between. The CDR3 region is CASSLGLDEQYF. The DNA of the CDR3 is TGCGCCAGCAGCTTGGGACTAGACGAGCAGTACTTC. Looking up the rest from reference TRBV5-1 and TRBJ2-7 gives the full variable domain: KAGVTQTPRYLIKTRGQQVTLSCSPISGHRSVSWYQQTPGQGLQFLFEYFSETQRNKGNFPGRFSGRQFSNSRSEMNVSTLELGDSALYLCASSLGLDEQYFGPGTRLTVT.

V is TRBV18 and J is TRBJ2-5; D is possibly TRBD1 (6 bases). The V end was cut by 2 bases, the J end by 5 bases, with 9 bases between. The CDR3 totals 13 residues. Germline CDR1 KGHSH, CDR2 LQKENI. CDR3 protein: CASSPNRAETQYF. The CDR3 DNA is TGTGCCAGCTCACCAAACAGGGCGGAGACCCAGTACTTC.

The chain joins TRBV10-2 to TRBJ2-5; D not certain. This CDR3 is built from 13 residues. Germline-derived CDR1 and CDR2 are WSHSY and SAAADI. Trimming left V 8 bases short and J 2 bases short, with 12 bases between. CDR3 region: CASGPSRQETQYF. The CDR3 DNA is TGCGCCAGCGGGCCCAGCCGACAAGAGACCCAGTACTTC.

This clone was counted a single time. The gene calls are TRBV6-5 and TRBJ2-2, with D hard to call. This CDR3 is 15 amino acids long. Germline CDR1 and CDR2: MNHEY and SVGAGI. The V end was cut by 7 bases, the J end by 0 bases, with 12 bases between. The CDR3 sequence is CASTPGQTNTGELFF. CDR3 sequence (DNA): TGTGCCAGCACCCCGGGTCAGACGAACACCGGGGAGCTGTTTTTT.

The rearrangement uses TRBV7-2 and TRBJ1-1; possibly TRBD1 for D (5 bases). The CDR3 consists of 15 residues. V was pared by 2 bases and J by 0 bases, with 10 bases between. Per the germline V gene, CDR1 is SGHTA and CDR2 is FQGNSA. CDR3 region: CASSLKTAMNTEAFF. The CDR3 DNA reads TGTGCCAGCAGCTTAAAGACAGCAATGAACACTGAAGCTTTCTTT.

V and J are TRBV6-2 or TRBV6-3 and TRBJ2-7; 12 bases line up with TRBD2. Per germline, CDR1 MNHEY and CDR2 SVGEGT. This CDR3 contains 19 residues. Unmatched junction bases numbered 14, after V lost 5 bases and J lost 0 bases. The DNA of the CDR3 is TGTGCCAGCAGTCAATCCCCCGGGACTAGCGGGCCCAGCTCCTACGAGCAGTACTTC. Its protein product is CASSQSPGTSGPSSYEQYF.

The J gene is TRBJ2-1, the V gene TRBV27, with D possibly TRBD2 on 5 matching bases. The CDR3 is 15 amino acids. The germline gives CDR1 MNHEY, CDR2 SMNVEV (reference sequence). Trimming removed 9 bases from V and 5 bases from J, with 20 bases in between. CDR3 loop: CASSQFRERNNEQFF. Here the CDR3 DNA reads TGTGCCAGTTCCCAATTCCGCGAGCGGAACAATGAGCAGTTCTTC.

The chain links TRBV7-2 to TRBJ2-1; TRBD2 aligns across 7 bases. CDR3 length equals 14 residues. Germline V gene lookup returns CDR1 SGHTA and CDR2 FQGNSA. Germline trimming cut 1 base from V and 8 bases from J; bases unmatched to any gene: 5. The CDR3 reads CASSLVGGRDEQFF. CDR3 bases: TGTGCCAGCAGCTTAGTCGGGGGGAGGGATGAGCAGTTCTTC.

CDR3 bases: TGTGCCAGCAGTGAGGAGCGCGGGCAGAATGAAAAACTGTTTTTT. Translating gives CASSEERGQNEKLFF. The chain joins TRBV2 to TRBJ1-4, with D hard to call. Trimming shortened V by 3 bases and J by 5 bases, and 13 bases separated the two germline ends. This CDR3 comprises 15 residues. CDR1 SNHLY and CDR2 FYNNEI come from the germline V gene.

J is TRBJ2-2 and V is TRBV3-1 (or the pseudogene TRBV3-2); 7 bases line up with TRBD2. The germline V gene has CDR1 LGHDT and CDR2 YNNKEL (reference sequence). The CDR3 spans 15 residues. The J segment lost 7 bases and the V segment lost 5 bases, leaving 10 bases of the junction unmatched. In DNA, the CDR3 is TGTGCCAGCAGCTCCCTTGCGGGGGTAGGCGGGGAGCTGTTTTTT. Translated: CASSSLAGVGGELFF.

This clone has just a few counts. This chain connects TRBV28 to TRBJ2-7; D may be TRBD2 (5 bases). Trimming cost V 7 bases and J 1 base, with 14 bases left between them. In germline, CDR1 is MDHEN, CDR2 SYDVKM. The CDR3 runs to 14 residues. Here the CDR3 reads CASTYTSGSYEQYF. The CDR3 DNA sequence: TGTGCCAGCACCTATACCAGCGGATCCTACGAGCAGTACTTC.